A selection of T cell receptor beta chains follows, all from one sample in a study of blood T cell repertoires in COVID-19. Only in-frame clones appear in the TCRdb table, and some are missing; sequencing was by immunoSEQ multiplex PCR. The table includes about 54,000 clones, over 80% detected once. The sample comprised peripheral blood. These receptors were obtained from a human donor in a cohort sampled during active COVID-19. Both conserved end residues are part of each CDR3. Fields, in order: clone size, V gene, J gene, D gene, CDR3 protein, CDR3 DNA. The D gene is left open where the match is weak. Clone size is given for some rows only: seen once, a few or many times, or a class if the clone is expanded.

clone size: .; V gene: TRBV6-1; J gene: TRBJ2-7; D gene: .; CDR3 protein: CASSEASTYEQYF; CDR3 DNA: TGTGCCAGCAGTGAAGCATCGACTTACGAGCAGTACTTC
clone size: once; V gene: TRBV19; J gene: TRBJ1-1; D gene: .; CDR3 protein: CASSNAGWGGTEAFF; CDR3 DNA: TGTGCCAGTAGTAATGCGGGGTGGGGCGGCACTGAAGCTTTCTTT
clone size: once; V gene: TRBV27; J gene: TRBJ2-1; D gene: TRBD2; CDR3 protein: CASSSPFAGDYNEQFF; CDR3 DNA: TGTGCCAGCAGTTCCCCTTTCGCGGGGGATTACAATGAGCAGTTCTTC
clone size: once; V gene: TRBV19; J gene: TRBJ2-1; D gene: TRBD1; CDR3 protein: CASSGPGQGGNEQFF; CDR3 DNA: TGTGCCAGTAGTGGACCGGGACAGGGTGGGAATGAGCAGTTCTTC
clone size: .; V gene: TRBV28; J gene: TRBJ2-5; D gene: TRBD1; CDR3 protein: CASSSPGQGTETQYF; CDR3 DNA: TGTGCCAGCAGTTCGCCGGGACAGGGTACTGAGACCCAGTACTTC
clone size: .; V gene: TRBV7-9; J gene: TRBJ2-1; D gene: .; CDR3 protein: CASSQVGRNDEQFF; CDR3 DNA: TGTGCCAGCAGCCAGGTTGGCAGGAACGATGAGCAGTTCTTC
clone size: .; V gene: TRBV6-5; J gene: TRBJ2-3; D gene: .; CDR3 protein: CASSVGVKRLDTQYF; CDR3 DNA: TGTGCCAGCAGCGTGGGAGTAAAGCGCTTAGATACGCAGTATTTT
clone size: .; V gene: TRBV6-5; J gene: TRBJ2-5; D gene: TRBD1; CDR3 protein: CASSLRQGTQETQYF; CDR3 DNA: TGTGCCAGCAGCCTAAGACAGGGAACCCAAGAGACCCAGTACTTC
clone size: once; V gene: TRBV30; J gene: TRBJ1-6; D gene: TRBD1; CDR3 protein: CAWSQGEYNSPLHF; CDR3 DNA: TGTGCCTGGAGTCAGGGGGAATATAATTCACCCCTCCACTTT
clone size: few; V gene: TRBV25-1; J gene: TRBJ1-6; D gene: TRBD1; CDR3 protein: CASSPGQYNSPLHF; CDR3 DNA: TGTGCCAGCAGTCCGGGACAGTATAATTCACCCCTCCACTTT
clone size: once; V gene: TRBV5-1; J gene: TRBJ2-5; D gene: TRBD1; CDR3 protein: CASTWTGYGETQYF; CDR3 DNA: TGCGCCAGCACCTGGACAGGGTACGGGGAGACCCAGTACTTC
clone size: .; V gene: TRBV6-6; J gene: TRBJ2-7; D gene: TRBD1; CDR3 protein: CASSYSTGKQYEQYF; CDR3 DNA: TGTGCCAGCAGTTACTCGACAGGGAAGCAATACGAGCAGTACTTC
clone size: .; V gene: TRBV30; J gene: TRBJ1-6; D gene: TRBD1; CDR3 protein: CAWRETGTGYNSPLHF; CDR3 DNA: TGTGCCTGGAGGGAAACCGGGACAGGTTATAATTCACCCCTCCACTTT
clone size: .; V gene: TRBV7-8; J gene: TRBJ1-1; D gene: .; CDR3 protein: CASSSPLTGTEAFF; CDR3 DNA: TGTGCCAGCAGCTCCCCTCTAACAGGGACTGAAGCTTTCTTT